A single T cell receptor beta chain is shown here with its context. Looked up from germline, CDR1 is LGHNA and CDR2 is YNFKEQ. V dropped 0 bases and J dropped 1; count of bases not matched to a gene: 8. CDR3 length: 18 amino acids. This sample stems from a study of cytomegalovirus exposure and HLA in healthy donors. Study-wide background: Earlier sequencing of approximately 200 million T cells yielded 100 million to 140 million unique TCR beta sequences. Assignment to the Caucasian-associated ancestry cluster applied to over 70% of the approximately 360 genotyped donors.

A multiplex PCR was run with 60 Vbeta primers and 13 Jbeta primers. Produced via immunoSEQ multiplex PCR; TCRdb's table is partial and in-frame only. Here the sample spans some 190,000 clones, roughly 86% being singletons. Specimen: PBMCs. This clonotype was obtained from a woman aged 18-29 years in good health and CMV-seronegative. The gene calls are TRBV4-2 and TRBJ2-2, with 7 bases matching TRBD2. CDR3 DNA sequence: TGTGCCAGCAGCCAAGAACCCGGCGGGAGCCGGAACACCGGGGAGCTGTTTTTT. It specifies CASSQEPGGSRNTGELFF.